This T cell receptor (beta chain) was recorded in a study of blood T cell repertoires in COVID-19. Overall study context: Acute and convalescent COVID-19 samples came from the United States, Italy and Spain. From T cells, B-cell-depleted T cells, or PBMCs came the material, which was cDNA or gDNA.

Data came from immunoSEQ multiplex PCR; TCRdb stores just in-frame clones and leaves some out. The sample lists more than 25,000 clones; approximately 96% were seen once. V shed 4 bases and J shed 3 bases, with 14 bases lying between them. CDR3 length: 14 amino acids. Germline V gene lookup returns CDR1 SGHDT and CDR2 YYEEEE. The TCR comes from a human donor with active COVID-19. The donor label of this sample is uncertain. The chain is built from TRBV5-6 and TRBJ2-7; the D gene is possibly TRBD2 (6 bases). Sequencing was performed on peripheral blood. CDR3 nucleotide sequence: TGTGCCAGCAGCGACAGTCGGGGGAACTACGAGCAGTACTTC. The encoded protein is CASSDSRGNYEQYF.